This is a list of T cell receptor beta chains from one sample in a study of CD8+ T cells in alopecia areata. TCRdb's table, derived via immunoSEQ multiplex PCR, lists solely in-frame clones and lacks some. The top ten clones hold under 2% of a sample with about 180,000 clones, 63% of them seen once. The input for sequencing was CD4+ T cells sorted from blood, taken at week 0. The source of these receptors is a human donor with alopecia areata. Each CDR3 is given with its conserved first and last residue. A D gene is named only where the DNA matches it firmly. Clone size is stated in some rows and not others, as once, few, many or a class when expanded.

J	V	D	size	CDR3	DNA
TRBJ2-6	TRBV5-4	TRBD1	NA	CASSPGTGSFGANVLTF	TGTGCCAGCAGTCCCGGGACAGGGAGCTTTGGGGCCAACGTCCTGACTTTC
TRBJ2-6	TRBV7-2	NA	medium-sized	CASSLGEAGANVLTF	TGTGCCAGCAGCTTGGGGGAAGCAGGGGCCAACGTCCTGACTTTC
TRBJ2-5	TRBV6-1	TRBD1	NA	CASSQDRKETQYF	TGTGCCAGCAGTCAGGACAGGAAAGAGACCCAGTACTTC
TRBJ2-5	TRBV29-1	NA	NA	CSVEIGLGETQYF	TGCAGCGTTGAAATAGGACTTGGAGAGACCCAGTACTTC
TRBJ2-3	TRBV20-1	NA	NA	CSTRHVNTQYF	TGCAGTACCAGACATGTAAATACGCAGTATTTT
TRBJ1-2	TRBV5-1	NA	NA	CASSSSSTGLGGYTF	TGCGCCAGCAGCTCATCGTCCACAGGCTTGGGTGGCTACACCTTC
TRBJ1-1	TRBV29-1	NA	NA	CSARQTEAFF	TGCAGCGCTAGACAGACTGAAGCTTTCTTT
TRBJ2-1	TRBV19	NA	once	CASSIGAAIFYNEQFF	TGTGCCAGTAGTATAGGGGCTGCGATATTTTACAATGAGCAGTTCTTC
TRBJ1-2	TRBV9	NA	NA	CASSSYMDTRKGYTF	TGTGCCAGCAGCTCATACATGGATACAAGGAAAGGCTACACCTTC
TRBJ1-2	TRBV5-4	TRBD1	NA	CASSLVGQGALVGYTF	TGTGCCAGCAGCTTGGTGGGACAGGGGGCGTTGGTTGGCTACACCTTC
TRBJ1-5	TRBV2	NA	NA	CASSESTQPQHF	TGTGCCAGCAGTGAATCAACTCAGCCCCAGCATTTT
TRBJ1-1	TRBV14	NA	few	CASSLGANTEAFF	TGTGCCAGCAGCCTGGGGGCGAACACTGAAGCTTTCTTT
TRBJ1-6	TRBV27	TRBD1	few	CASSPDRGDSPLHF	TGTGCCAGCAGTCCTGACAGGGGGGATTCACCCCTCCACTTT
TRBJ1-4	TRBV4-3	NA	few	CASSLGVQGSEKLFF	TGCGCCAGCAGCCTCGGAGTACAGGGTAGTGAAAAACTGTTTTTT
TRBJ2-7	TRBV6-1	NA	NA	CASSEAPGGVGYEQYF	TGTGCCAGCAGTGAAGCCCCTGGCGGGGTCGGCTACGAGCAGTACTTC
TRBJ2-1	TRBV29-1	NA	NA	CSGRGGPVNEQFF	TGCAGCGGTCGTGGGGGGCCCGTGAATGAGCAGTTCTTC